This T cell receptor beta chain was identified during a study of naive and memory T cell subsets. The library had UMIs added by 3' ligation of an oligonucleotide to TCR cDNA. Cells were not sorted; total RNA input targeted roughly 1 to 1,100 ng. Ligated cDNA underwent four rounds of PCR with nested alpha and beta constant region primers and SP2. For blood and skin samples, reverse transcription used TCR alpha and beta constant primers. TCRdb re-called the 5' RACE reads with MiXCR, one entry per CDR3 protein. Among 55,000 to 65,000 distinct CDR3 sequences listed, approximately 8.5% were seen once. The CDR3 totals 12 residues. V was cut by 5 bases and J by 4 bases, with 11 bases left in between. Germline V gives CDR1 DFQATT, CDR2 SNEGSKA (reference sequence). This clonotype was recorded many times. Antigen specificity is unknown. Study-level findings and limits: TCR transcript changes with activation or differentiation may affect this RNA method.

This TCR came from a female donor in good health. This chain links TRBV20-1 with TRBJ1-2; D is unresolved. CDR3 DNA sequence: TGCAGTGCTGCGGCAGATACCTATGGCTACACCTTC. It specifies CSAAADTYGYTF.